Below are 17 T cell receptor beta chains sequenced from a single sample in a study of breast tumors, draining lymph nodes, adjacent tissues (dated by TCRdb to the mid-2010s). Lymph node samples were obtained from the axillary draining lymph nodes of breast cancer patients. Library preparation used multiplex PCR. Sequencer: Illumina HiSeq 2000. The raw public data were reprocessed by TCRdb itself: fastp quality trimming at Q25, MiXCR clonotype calling, in-frame beta chains only. Rows matching on CDR3 protein sequence are summarized as one entry with the most common DNA and genes. Across this sample there are approximately 89,000 distinct CDR3 sequences, with approximately 30% seen only once. The ten largest make up around 8.1% of the sample. The sequenced sample consisted of axillary lymph node tissue. These receptors were collected from a female donor with breast cancer. Some clones in this sample may be carry-over from other donors' samples.

This clonotype was picked up many times. This sequence joins TRBV7-3 and TRBJ2-6; D uncertain. Germline V gene data show CDR1 as SGHTA and CDR2 as FQGTGA. CDR3 size: 16 residues. V was pared by 1 base and J by 2 bases, with 9 bases between. In DNA, the CDR3 is TGTGCCAGCAGCTTAAGAATGGCCGCTGGGGCCAACGTCCTGACTTTC. Amino acid sequence: CASSLRMAAGANVLTF.

This clonotype occurred many times. The chain employs TRBV5-1 and TRBJ2-3; no clear D gene. Trimming removed 2 bases from V and 2 bases from J, with 9 bases in between. Per the germline V gene, CDR1 is SGHRS and CDR2 is YFSETQ. The CDR3 spans 14 residues. The chain's CDR3 is CASSLNKNTDTQYF. DNA for the CDR3: TGCGCCAGCAGCTTAAACAAGAACACAGATACGCAGTATTTT.

This clonotype was found many times. The chain combines TRBV11-2 with TRBJ2-1; TRBD2 aligns across 7 bases. V shed 2 bases and J 4 bases; nucleotides not matched to a gene: 11. The CDR3 has 17 amino acids. Germline CDR1 is SGHAT and CDR2 is FQNNGV. CDR3 DNA: TGTGCCAGCAGCTTAATGGGGGGGGGAACTCGATACAATGAGCAGTTCTTC. Protein product: CASSLMGGGTRYNEQFF.

As concerns this clonotype: This could be a read error, since a much larger clone is one nucleotide away. This chain joins TRBV7-2 and TRBJ2-1; 13 positions match TRBD2. J gave up 8 bases and V 5 bases, and 9 bases lay outside the gene matches. CDR3 size: 16 residues. Germline V gene lookup returns CDR1 SGHTA and CDR2 FQGNSA. The CDR3 here is CASSPGTSGIYDEQFF. Written as DNA, the CDR3 is TGTGCCAGCAGCCCCGGGACTAGCGGGATATACGATGAGCAGTTCTTC.

This clonotype was detected ten times or more. V gene TRBV19 combines with J gene TRBJ1-5; D uncertain. Deletions cut 1 base from V and 6 bases from J, with 4 bases between. Germline V lookup: CDR1 LNHDA, CDR2 SQIVND (reference sequence). The CDR3 sequence is 12 residues long. Here the CDR3 reads CASSIGGQPQHF. The CDR3 DNA reads TGTGCCAGTAGTATAGGGGGTCAGCCCCAGCATTTT.

This clonotype was seen repeatedly, ten times or more. The chain employs TRBV7-2 and TRBJ2-1; D is unclear. The CDR3 loop spans 15 amino acids. CDR1 is SGHTA, CDR2 FQGNSA, per germline. V was trimmed by 1 base and J by 5 bases, leaving 12 bases between them. Here the CDR3 reads CASSLVDPRNNEQFF. The CDR3 bases are TGTGCCAGCAGCTTAGTAGACCCTAGAAACAATGAGCAGTTCTTC.

The sample holds many counts of this clonotype. The chain links TRBV6-2 or TRBV6-3 to TRBJ1-5, with 7 bases lining up with TRBD1. The V segment lost 7 bases and the J segment 6 bases; nucleotides outside the gene matches: 12. CDR1 is MNHEY and CDR2 is SVGEGT in the germline V gene. The length of the CDR3 is 15 residues. CDR3 coding DNA: TGTGCCAGCAAAAACGCCGGGACAGCTGCTCAGCCCCAGCATTTT. This gives the protein CASKNAGTAAQPQHF.

This chain links TRBV20-1 with TRBJ2-1; 9 nucleotides align to TRBD1. The V gene end was trimmed by 6 bases and the J gene end by 5 bases; junction bases not matched to a gene: 8. The CDR3 consists of 14 residues. The germline gives CDR1 DFQATT, CDR2 SNEGSKA (reference sequence). The CDR3 DNA reads as TGCAGTGCCAGGGCAGGACAGGGGCACAATGAGCAGTTCTTC. Translating gives CSARAGQGHNEQFF.

This chain links TRBV12-3 or TRBV12-4 with TRBJ2-1, with 9 positions matching TRBD2. The junction had 15 bases not matched to a gene; V was cut back by 6 bases and J by 0 bases. The CDR3 length is 19 residues. CDR3 coding DNA: TGTGCCAGCAGACCCAGGGGCGGCGTTAGCGGGAGCTCCTACAATGAGCAGTTCTTC. Its translation: CASRPRGGVSGSSYNEQFF.

The chain links TRBV5-4 to TRBJ1-1; D perhaps matches TRBD1 (5 bases). Trimming left V 4 bases short and J 3 bases short, with 13 bases between. The germline gives CDR1 SGHNT, CDR2 YYREEE (reference sequence). The length of the CDR3 is 14 residues. This CDR3 reads CASSRPGRDTEAFF. The DNA for the CDR3 is TGTGCCAGCAGCCGCCCAGGGCGGGACACTGAAGCTTTCTTT.

Only a few counts were recorded for this clonotype. This chain connects TRBV28 to TRBJ2-1; 10 bases align to TRBD2. Looked up from germline, CDR1 is MDHEN and CDR2 is SYDVKM. The CDR3 covers 14 residues. Germline trimming cut 5 bases from V and 8 bases from J; bases unmatched to any gene: 6. The CDR3 is CASSPASGSDEQFF. The CDR3 DNA sequence: TGTGCCAGCAGTCCTGCTAGCGGGAGCGATGAGCAGTTCTTC.

V and J are TRBV7-8 and TRBJ1-1; unclear D gene. V was shortened by 3 bases and J by 1 base, with 3 bases between the two germline ends. Germline loops: CDR1 SGHVS, CDR2 FQNEAQ. This CDR3 is 12 amino acids long. The DNA for the CDR3 is TGTGCCAGCAGCTTTTCGAACACTGAAGCTTTCTTT. This gives the protein CASSFSNTEAFF.

This clonotype has ten or more counts. This chain joins TRBV27 and TRBJ2-3; D gene unclear. This CDR3 has 14 amino acids. Trimming took off 4 bases at V and 2 bases at J, with 10 bases between the two ends. Germline values: CDR1 MNHEY, CDR2 SMNVEV (reference sequence). CDR3 in DNA: TGTGCCAGCAGTTCGACTTACCTCACAGATACGCAGTATTTT. Translated, it gives CASSSTYLTDTQYF.

This clonotype was picked up many times. This chain joins TRBV12-3 or TRBV12-4 and TRBJ1-4, with 10 bases fitting TRBD1. The CDR3 is 15 amino acids. The junction had 8 bases not matched to a gene; V was cut back by 3 bases and J by 10 bases. The CDR3: CASSFGTGAEVKLFF. The CDR3 nucleotides are TGTGCCAGCAGTTTCGGGACAGGGGCCGAAGTAAAACTGTTTTTT.

This clonotype was observed many times. The chain employs TRBV7-9 and TRBJ2-5, with D maybe TRBD1 (6 bases). This CDR3 comprises 15 residues. CDR1 and CDR2 from the germline V gene are SEHNR and FQNEAQ (reference sequence). V shed 3 bases and J shed 5 bases, with 16 bases lying between them. The CDR3 DNA is TGTGCCAGCAGCTTGAAGGGGGATCTGAGTGAGACCCAGTACTTC. This sequence encodes CASSLKGDLSETQYF.

This clonotype was found many times. This chain uses TRBV30 with TRBJ2-7; D perhaps matches TRBD2 (6 bases). This CDR3 is 13 amino acids long. Germline V gene sequence: CDR1 GTSNPN, CDR2 SVGIG (reference sequence). Deletions cut 1 base from V and 2 bases from J, with 9 bases between. CDR3 amino acids: CAWSGDWTYEQYF. For the CDR3, the DNA is TGTGCCTGGAGTGGGGACTGGACCTACGAGCAGTACTTC.

This clonotype was seen repeatedly, ten times or more. This rearrangement joins TRBV28 to TRBJ1-5; D is ambiguous. Deletions cut 3 bases from V and 7 bases from J, with 16 bases between. The CDR3 contains 15 residues. Germline-derived CDR1 and CDR2 are MDHEN and SYDVKM. The CDR3: CASSFGRRPGQPQHF. In DNA form, the CDR3 reads TGTGCCAGCAGTTTCGGTCGAAGGCCCGGACAGCCCCAGCATTTT.